These 23 T cell receptor beta chains share one sample of origin, sequenced in a study of blood T cell repertoires in COVID-19. Assay used: immunoSEQ multiplex PCR; TCRdb lists only in-frame clones, some missing. The repertoire has about 240,000 clones, approximately 80% of them found once; the top ten carry around 7%. The sample consisted of peripheral blood. The source of these receptors is a woman of 80 years or more with COVID-19, enrolled during active disease.

The rearrangement joins TRBV3-1 (or the pseudogene TRBV3-2) to TRBJ1-2; possibly TRBD1 for D (6 bases). CDR1 and CDR2 from the germline V gene are LGHDT and YNNKEL (reference sequence). This CDR3 comprises 14 residues. Trimming cost V 3 bases and J 13 bases, with 21 bases left between them. The CDR3 nucleotides read TGTGCCAGCAGCCACCAAGGCCGTGGCAGGGGTGGCACCTTC. This codes for CASSHQGRGRGGTF.

The chain couples TRBV4-3 to TRBJ2-3; perhaps TRBD2 as D (5 bases). CDR1 and CDR2 from the germline V gene are LGHNA and YSLEER. The CDR3 loop spans 15 amino acids. Trimming removed 0 bases at V and 6 bases at J, with 13 bases between. This chain's CDR3 is CASSQDWRPTDTQYF. In nucleotides, the CDR3 is TGCGCCAGCAGCCAAGATTGGAGGCCCACTGATACGCAGTATTTT.

The rearrangement joins TRBV5-6 to TRBJ1-2; D gene unclear. Germline V gene lookup returns CDR1 SGHDT and CDR2 YYEEEE. The ends were cut back, 0 bases at V and 2 bases at J, with 5 bases in the middle. The CDR3 is 13 residues long. This chain's CDR3 is CASSLDSNYGYTF. DNA for the CDR3: TGTGCCAGCAGCTTGGACAGCAACTATGGCTACACCTTC.

This clone was counted between two and nine times. The rearrangement uses TRBV9 and TRBJ1-4, with D possibly matching TRBD1 (5 bases). Trimming took 0 bases from V and 7 from J, leaving 13 bases between them. Germline values: CDR1 SGDLS, CDR2 YYNGEE. This CDR3 is 15 amino acids long. CDR3 in DNA: TGTGCCAGCAGCGTAGCTAGGGGATCGGGTGAAAAACTGTTTTTT. It is translated as CASSVARGSGEKLFF. The entire variable domain, with the rest obtained from reference TRBV9 and TRBJ1-4, is as follows: DSGVTQTPKHLITATGQRVTLRCSPRSGDLSVYWYQQSLDQGLQFLIQYYNGEERAKGNILERFSAQQFPDLHSELNLSSLELGDSALYFCASSVARGSGEKLFFGSGTQLSVL.

The chain carries TRBV29-1 and TRBJ2-5; D ambiguous. The germline CDR1 and CDR2 sequences are SQVTM and ANQGSEA. V was trimmed by 2 bases and J by 5 bases, leaving 9 bases between them. The length of the CDR3 is 12 residues. The CDR3 DNA is TGCAGCGTTGAACCTAGTGTGGAGACCCAGTACTTC. Amino acids: CSVEPSVETQYF.

The CDR3 spells CASSHYRDRNTEAFF. CDR3 sequence (DNA): TGTGCCAGCAGCCATTACAGGGACAGGAACACTGAAGCTTTCTTT. The chain combines TRBV14 with TRBJ1-1, with 7 bases aligning to TRBD1. Germline lookup yields CDR1 SGHDN and CDR2 FVKESK. V shed 3 bases and J 1 base; nucleotides not matched to a gene: 5. This CDR3 is 15 amino acids long.

This rearrangement joins TRBV7-9 to TRBJ2-7; 7 nucleotides line up with TRBD2. The germline V gene has CDR1 SEHNR and CDR2 FQNEAQ (reference sequence). CDR3 length: 15 residues. Trimming at V came to 1 base and at J to 2 bases, leaving 5 bases not matched to a gene. The CDR3 spells CASSLGGGRTYEQYF. The CDR3 coding sequence is TGTGCCAGCAGCTTAGGGGGGGGACGGACCTACGAGCAGTACTTC. The full variable domain, with the rest looked up from reference TRBV7-9 and TRBJ2-7, is DTGVSQNPRHKITKRGQNVTFRCDPISEHNRLYWYRQTLGQGPEFLTYFQNEAQLEKSRLLSDRFSAERPKGSFSTLEIQRTEQGDSAMYLCASSLGGGRTYEQYFGPGTRLTVT.

The rearrangement links TRBV19 to TRBJ2-3; a weak D match, TRBD2 (5 bases). In germline, CDR1 is LNHDA, CDR2 SQIVND (reference sequence). CDR3 size: 15 residues. The ends were cut back, 6 bases at V and 6 bases at J, with 19 bases in the middle. The CDR3 is CASRRGERRADTQYF. CDR3 in DNA: TGTGCCAGTAGGAGAGGCGAGCGGCGGGCCGATACGCAGTATTTT.

The gene calls are TRBV5-1 and TRBJ2-3; TRBD1 matches at 10 bases. Per the germline V gene, CDR1 is SGHRS and CDR2 is YFSETQ. J was trimmed by 4 bases and V by 4 bases; bases with no gene match: 6. The CDR3 is 15 residues long. The CDR3 loop is CASSRDRGPSDTQYF. The CDR3 DNA reads as TGCGCCAGCAGCCGGGACAGGGGTCCCTCAGATACGCAGTATTTT.

The chain recombines TRBV7-9 with TRBJ2-7, with 8 positions matching TRBD2. V trimming: 2 bases; J trimming: 3 bases; junction bases outside the gene matches: 3. The CDR3 extends over 14 amino acids. Germline CDR1 reads SEHNR; CDR2 reads FQNEAQ (reference sequence). CDR3 residues: CASSLSGGLYEQYF. In nucleotides, the CDR3 is TGTGCCAGCAGCTTATCGGGGGGGCTCTACGAGCAGTACTTC.

The chain carries TRBV4-2 and TRBJ2-1; D is perhaps TRBD2 (6 bases). This CDR3 is built from 13 residues. Trimming stripped 0 bases from V and 9 bases from J, with 9 bases between. Per the germline V gene, CDR1 is LGHNA and CDR2 is YNFKEQ. CDR3 bases: TGTGCCAGCAGCCAAGATATCGGGGGTGAGCAGTTCTTC. Encoded protein: CASSQDIGGEQFF.

The rearrangement links TRBV9 to TRBJ2-4, with TRBD2 matching 11 bases. The CDR3 has 17 residues. Germline CDR1 is SGDLS and CDR2 is YYNGEE. V gave up 4 bases and J gave up 15 bases; unmatched junction bases: 21. In DNA form, the CDR3 reads TGTGCCAGCAGCCCTTTTCCTAGCGGGGGGACTCAGCGTGCGCCGTACTTC. It codes for CASSPFPSGGTQRAPYF. Based on the CDR3 plus reference TRBV9 and TRBJ2-4, the full variable domain is DSGVTQTPKHLITATGQRVTLRCSPRSGDLSVYWYQQSLDQGLQFLIQYYNGEERAKGNILERFSAQQFPDLHSELNLSSLELGDSALYFCASSPFPSGGTQRAPYFGAGTRLSVL.

The chain recombines TRBV23-1 with TRBJ2-5; D possibly corresponds to TRBD2 (5 bases). TRBV23-1 has ORF status, its function being uncertain. The CDR3 spans 16 residues. V gave up 11 bases and J gave up 1 base, with 23 bases separating them. The CDR3 sequence: CAGAFGLQLSQETQYF. CDR3 bases: TGCGCCGGAGCTTTTGGACTGCAGCTCAGCCAAGAGACCCAGTACTTC.

This rearrangement joins TRBV10-3 to TRBJ1-5; D is perhaps TRBD1 (6 bases). Germline CDR1 reads ENHRY; CDR2 reads SYGVKD. This CDR3 is 16 amino acids long. V lost 2 bases, J lost 0 bases, and 11 bases lay in between. The CDR3 bases are TGTGCCATCAGTGAGGGACAGCTCTATAGCAATCAGCCCCAGCATTTT. Translated, it gives CAISEGQLYSNQPQHF.

This rearrangement joins TRBV6-5 to TRBJ1-5, with 10 bases that match TRBD1. This CDR3 is 14 amino acids long. Germline V gives CDR1 MNHEY, CDR2 SVGAGI. V lost 6 bases and J lost 7; bases outside the gene matches: 6. DNA of the CDR3: TGTGCCAGCAGGACAGGGGGCGCAGGACAGCCCCAGCATTTT. This gives the protein CASRTGGAGQPQHF.

This clone was picked up one time. This chain joins TRBV7-2 and TRBJ2-7, with 12 nucleotides matching TRBD1. Germline V lookup: CDR1 SGHTA, CDR2 FQGNSA. The CDR3 sequence is 16 residues long. J was trimmed by 5 bases and V by 0 bases; bases with no gene match: 5. Here the CDR3 reads CASSLASGTGGNEQYF. CDR3 DNA sequence: TGTGCCAGCAGCTTAGCCTCCGGGACAGGGGGCAACGAGCAGTACTTC.

The rearrangement links TRBV6-4 to TRBJ1-1; D is perhaps TRBD1 (5 bases). V lost 2 bases, J lost 9 bases, and 13 bases lay in between. This CDR3 comprises 13 residues. Germline V gene data show CDR1 as MRHNA and CDR2 as SNTAGT. The CDR3 coding sequence is TGTGCCAGCAGTGACGAGCGGGGGGAGAAAGCTTTCTTT. Translation: CASSDERGEKAFF.

This clone was seen only once. This chain links TRBV5-1 with TRBJ2-1; TRBD2 matches 15 bases. This CDR3 has 19 amino acids. Germline V gene lookup returns CDR1 SGHRS and CDR2 YFSETQ. With 6 bases clipped from V and 0 bases from J, the junction kept 10 bases outside the gene matches. In DNA, the CDR3 is TGCGCCAGCAATCCTGCCGGGACTAGCGGGGGGAGCTCCTACAATGAGCAGTTCTTC. Amino acid sequence: CASNPAGTSGGSSYNEQFF.

The chain links TRBV9 to TRBJ1-2, with 10 bases matching TRBD1. V was clipped by 0 bases and J by 8 bases; unmatched bases: 10. The germline V gene has CDR1 SGDLS and CDR2 YYNGEE. The CDR3 length is 16 residues. This CDR3 is CASSVEVGQGVGGYTF. The CDR3 DNA reads TGTGCCAGCAGCGTAGAAGTAGGACAGGGGGTAGGAGGCTACACCTTC.

The V gene is TRBV28, the J gene TRBJ2-5, with unresolved D. The CDR3 has 15 amino acids. The V end was cut by 4 bases, the J end by 7 bases, with 19 bases between. The germline V gene has CDR1 MDHEN and CDR2 SYDVKM. This chain's CDR3 is CASSSYGSTPGTQYF. For the CDR3, the DNA is TGTGCCAGCAGTTCATATGGATCGACCCCAGGGACCCAGTACTTC.

The rearrangement uses TRBV2 and TRBJ1-6; 8 bases are a match to TRBD1. Germline V CDR1 and CDR2: SNHLY, FYNNEI. This CDR3 has 14 amino acids. V lost 0 bases, J lost 9 bases, and 1 base stayed unmatched. The DNA of the CDR3 is TGTGCCAGCAGTGAAGCGACAGGGGTTTCACCCCTCCACTTT. It yields the protein CASSEATGVSPLHF.

This clone was seen a handful of times. This chain connects TRBV11-3 to TRBJ2-1, with TRBD2 matching 12 bases. J lost 9 bases, V lost 5 bases, and 5 bases had no gene match. Per the germline V gene, CDR1 is SGHNT and CDR2 is YENEEA. This CDR3 has 14 amino acids. DNA of the CDR3: TGTGCCAGCAGCCAGACTAGCGGGAGAACTGAGCAGTTCTTC. It codes for CASSQTSGRTEQFF.

The CDR3 spells CAWSVQGSEKLFF. The DNA for the CDR3 is TGTGCCTGGAGTGTACAGGGTTCTGAAAAACTGTTTTTT. The rearrangement uses TRBV30 and TRBJ1-4; TRBD1 is a possible D gene (6 bases). Germline CDR1 is GTSNPN and CDR2 is SVGIG (reference sequence). V dropped 0 bases and J dropped 7 bases, with 9 bases sitting between them. The CDR3 contains 13 residues.